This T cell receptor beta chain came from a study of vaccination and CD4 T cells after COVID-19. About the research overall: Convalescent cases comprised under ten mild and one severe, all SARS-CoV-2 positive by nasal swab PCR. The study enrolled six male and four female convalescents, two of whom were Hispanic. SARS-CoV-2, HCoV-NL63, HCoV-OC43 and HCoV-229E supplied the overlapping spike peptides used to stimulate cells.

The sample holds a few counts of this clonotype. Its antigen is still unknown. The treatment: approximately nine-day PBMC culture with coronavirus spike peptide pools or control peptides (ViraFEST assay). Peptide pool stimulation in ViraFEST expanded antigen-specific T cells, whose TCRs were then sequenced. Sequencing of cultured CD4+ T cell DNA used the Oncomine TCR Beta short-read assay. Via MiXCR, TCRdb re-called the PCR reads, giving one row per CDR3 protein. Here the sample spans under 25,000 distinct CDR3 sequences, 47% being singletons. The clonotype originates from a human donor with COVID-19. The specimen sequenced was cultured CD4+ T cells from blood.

As DNA, the CDR3 is TGTGCCACGACGCCTGGACAGGATAGCAATCAGCCCCAGCATTTT. This gives the protein CATTPGQDSNQPQHF. V usage is TRBV10-3 and J usage is TRBJ1-5, with 7 bases aligning to TRBD1. Germline values: CDR1 ENHRY, CDR2 SYGVKD. The CDR3 spans 15 residues. V dropped 10 bases and J dropped 0; count of bases not matched to a gene: 9.